The following is a TCR beta chain sequence with its context. The data were produced by immunoSEQ multiplex PCR, yet TCRdb's version contains in-frame clones alone and is incomplete. The data show about 380,000 clones, 81% seen once. The data derive from a study of blood T cell repertoires in COVID-19. For the study at large: PBMCs, B-cell-depleted T cells, or T cells provided the cDNA or gDNA that made up the material.

V was trimmed by 8 bases and J by 5 bases, leaving 10 bases between them. Germline V gene data show CDR1 as LNHDA and CDR2 as SQIVND (reference sequence). The CDR3 is 12 amino acids. The TCR comes from a human donor with acute or convalescent COVID-19. The donor label of this sample is uncertain. Sequencing was done on a sample of peripheral blood. The rearrangement uses TRBV19 and TRBJ1-5, with a weak D call TRBD1 (6 bases). The CDR3, as DNA: TGTGCCAGTGATACAGGGTATCAGCCCCAGCATTTT. Its protein is CASDTGYQPQHF.